This TCR beta chain was identified in a study of read filtering for tumor transcriptome and immune sequencing (dated by TCRdb to the early 2020s). Describing the broader study: Of the patients in the cohort, more than 16 were male and 14 to 15 were female, and their mean age was 65.9 years, with a range of about 45 to 90. After DNase treatment, whole-transcriptome libraries were prepared using the TruSeq RNA Access Library Prep Kit. A main aim was a read-filtering strategy for immune repertoire data, specifically whether clonotypes supported by a single read should be removed. Per sample, about 4.05 to 11 million TCR-region mapped reads were obtained with IR-seq, compared with only about 85 to 1273 with RNA-seq. The study compared TCR repertoires from targeted immune repertoire sequencing and bulk whole-transcriptome sequencing run on the same bone marrow samples. By revised international staging, 8 or 9 patients were R-ISS I, some 17 were R-ISS II and more than five were R-ISS III. The investigation overall reported the following: IR-seq captured clonotypes at much higher depth and more reliably than RNA-seq, and smaller IR-seq throughput sufficed to identify most shared clonotypes. In IR-seq, around 80% of clonotypes but 3% to 4.5% of total reads were represented by single-read clonotypes, whereas in RNA-seq, approximately 70% of clonotypes and around 45% of reads were represented by single-read clonotypes. The correlation between IR-seq and RNA-seq shared clonotype proportions rose when single-read clonotypes were removed. The sorted CD138-negative fraction was composed of a mixed bone marrow immune population rather than of purified T cells.

TCR libraries were built from approximately 400 ng RNA with the Immunoverse kit, using molecular barcoded adaptors covering alpha/delta and beta/gamma chains. The same RNA used for transcriptome sequencing was used for TCR library preparation. Sequencing of the TCR libraries was done on an Illumina HiSeq 4000 with 2 x 150 cycles. The study's own analysis went as follows. With MiXCR, TCR reads were aligned to human V, D, J and C references and assembled into CDR3 clonotypes, with quality filtering and error correction included. The tcR package in R was used for analysis of clonotype counts and gene usage diversity. For inspection of raw mapping reads, RNA-seq reads were mapped by STAR aligner version 2.5.3a onto GRCh37 of the human genome. To test how sequencing depth affected the clonotypes detected, IR-seq fastq files were randomly downsampled with Seqtk 1.3. Clones were called with MiXCR by TCRdb after fastp trimmed the public reads at Q25, and only in-frame beta chains were retained. Merged by CDR3 protein, the rows form single entries marked with the most common genes and DNA. The V and J calls follow TCRdb's processing rather than the paper's. For this sample the table gives 100,000 to 150,000 distinct CDR3 sequences, of which 10% to 15% were detected only once. Approximately 10% of the sample comes from the top ten.

CDR1 SGHTA and CDR2 FQGTGA are derived from the germline V gene. Inclusive of the bounding cysteine and phenylalanine, the CDR3 is 15 residues long. The retained sequence is limited to the CDR3, 45 bases, with the frame set at the first base. Germline trimming: 4 bases from V, 5 bases from J; junction bases outside gene matches: 7. Ten or more counts support this clonotype. Its antigen remains undetermined. No base quality values were provided; no much bigger clone lies one nucleotide off. Every patient had bone marrow sampled at the time of active disease. Ficoll-Hypaque density gradient centrifugation was used to isolate the bone marrow mononuclear cells. Myeloma plasma cells were removed and CD138-negative cells were obtained by negative selection following labeling with CD138 magnetic microbeads on a MACS separator. Flow cytometry on an Attune NxT with CD138 antibodies was used to check the purity of the isolated cells. Total RNA was extracted using TRIzol reagent and was quantified on a NanoDrop spectrophotometer. For each patient, paired RNA-seq and IR-seq were run on the CD138-negative bone marrow sample from that patient.

The sequencing input was a population of CD138-negative cells sorted from bone marrow. Taken with the paper, the label for cell subset or site translates to: bone marrow mononuclear cells depleted of CD138+ plasma/myeloma cells by negative magnetic selection. The V gene is TRBV7-3 and the J gene is TRBJ2-2, with 7 junctional bases fitting TRBD1. The sequence came from a donor at least 40 years old with multiple myeloma. The sequence in DNA is TGTGCCAGCAGCTCCCGTGACAGGGAGACCGGGGAGCTGTTTTTT. Translation gives CASSSRDRETGELFF.